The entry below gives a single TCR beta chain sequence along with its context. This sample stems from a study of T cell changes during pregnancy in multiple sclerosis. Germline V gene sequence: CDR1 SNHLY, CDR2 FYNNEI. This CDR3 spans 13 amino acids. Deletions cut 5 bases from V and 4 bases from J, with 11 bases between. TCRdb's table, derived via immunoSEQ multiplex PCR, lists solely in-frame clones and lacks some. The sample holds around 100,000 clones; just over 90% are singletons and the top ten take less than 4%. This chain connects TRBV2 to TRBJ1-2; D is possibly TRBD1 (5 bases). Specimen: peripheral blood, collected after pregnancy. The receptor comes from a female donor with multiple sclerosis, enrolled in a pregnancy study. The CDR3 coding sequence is TGTGCCAGCAGTAACTCGGGACTCTATGGCTACACCTTC. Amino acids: CASSNSGLYGYTF.